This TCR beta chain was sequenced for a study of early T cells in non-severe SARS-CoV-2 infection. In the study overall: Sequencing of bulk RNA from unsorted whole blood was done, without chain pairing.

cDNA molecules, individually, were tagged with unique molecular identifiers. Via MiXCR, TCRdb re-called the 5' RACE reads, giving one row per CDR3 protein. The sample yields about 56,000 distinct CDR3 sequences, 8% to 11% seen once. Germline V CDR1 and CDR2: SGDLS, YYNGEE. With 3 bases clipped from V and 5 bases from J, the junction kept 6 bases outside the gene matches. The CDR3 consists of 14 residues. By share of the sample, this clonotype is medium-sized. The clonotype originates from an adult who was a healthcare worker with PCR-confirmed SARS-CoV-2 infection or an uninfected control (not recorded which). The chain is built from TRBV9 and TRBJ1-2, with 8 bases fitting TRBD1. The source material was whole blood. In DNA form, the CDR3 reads TGTGCCAGCAGCGCCGGACAGGGATCGTATGGCTACACCTTC. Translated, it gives CASSAGQGSYGYTF.